One and the same sample provided the 30 T cell receptor beta chains below, sequenced in a study of low-dose radiotherapy and immunotherapy resistance in tumors. Regarding time point: after trial treatment. Treatment reported: LDRT plus nivolumab, ipilimumab, low-dose cyclophosphamide and aspirin (RACIN trial). Alpha and beta chains were covered, as first-strand cDNA relied on TRAV- and TRBV-specific primers. A roughly 19-cycle PCR with a constant-region primer and V-primer adapter amplified TCRs. TCRdb independently ran MiXCR on the reads; one entry per CDR3 protein. The repertoire holds under 90,000 distinct CDR3 sequences, around 17% seen once, with 1.4% to 1.5% in the top ten. The input for sequencing was PBMCs, taken after low-dose radiotherapy plus immunotherapy. Receptor source: a male donor with prostate cancer.

J is TRBJ2-1 and V is TRBV6-2 or TRBV6-3; 9 nucleotides match TRBD2. V lost 7 bases and J lost 8; bases outside the gene matches: 15. Germline V lookup: CDR1 MNHEY, CDR2 SVGEGT. There are 16 residues in the CDR3. The CDR3 region is CASTNGGGRARDEQFF. Here the CDR3 DNA reads TGTGCCAGCACCAACGGTGGCGGGAGGGCCCGGGATGAGCAGTTCTTC.

Ten or more counts support this clonotype. The V and J genes are TRBV6-2 or TRBV6-3 and TRBJ2-1; 9 nucleotides align to TRBD2. This CDR3 has 19 residues. The junction had 17 bases not matched to a gene; V was cut back by 4 bases and J by 4 bases. Germline CDR1 is MNHEY and CDR2 is SVGEGT. CDR3 amino acids: CASSSLPGLATGRYNEQFF. The CDR3 DNA reads as TGTGCCAGCAGTTCGTTACCGGGACTAGCTACGGGAAGGTACAATGAGCAGTTCTTC.

In its sample, this clonotype was seen many times. The chain's CDR3 is CASSPFTDNEQFF. CDR3 in DNA: TGTGCCAGCTCACCATTCACAGACAATGAGCAGTTCTTC. The J gene is TRBJ2-1, the V gene TRBV18; D is ambiguous. The CDR3 is made up of 13 amino acids. Trimming left V 2 bases short and J 5 bases short, with 7 bases between. Germline-derived CDR1 and CDR2 are KGHSH and LQKENI. Filled out from reference TRBV18 and TRBJ2-1, the complete variable domain reads NAGVMQNPRHLVRRRGQEARLRCSPMKGHSHVYWYRQLPEEGLKFMVYLQKENIIDESGMPKERFSAEFPKEGPSILRIQQVVRGDSAAYFCASSPFTDNEQFFGPGTRLTVL.

Many counts were recorded for this clonotype. V usage is TRBV25-1 and J usage is TRBJ1-6; D is unclear. Looked up from germline, CDR1 is MGHDK and CDR2 is SYGVNS. The CDR3 sequence is 11 residues long. V was clipped by 8 bases and J by 12 bases, with 11 bases between them. The CDR3 sequence is CASGDQGPLHF. The CDR3 DNA sequence: TGTGCCAGCGGGGATCAAGGACCCCTCCACTTT. Looking up the rest from reference TRBV25-1 and TRBJ1-6 gives the full variable domain: EADIYQTPRYLVIGTGKKITLECSQTMGHDKMYWYQQDPGMELHLIHYSYGVNSTEKGDLSSESTVSRIRTEHFPLTLESARPSHTSQYLCASGDQGPLHFGNGTRLTVT.

This clonotype has at least ten counts. V usage is TRBV28 and J usage is TRBJ2-7, with D tentatively TRBD2 (6 bases). Germline lookup yields CDR1 MDHEN and CDR2 SYDVKM. There are 13 residues in the CDR3. V dropped 6 bases and J dropped 3 bases, with 12 bases sitting between them. The CDR3, as DNA: TGTGCCAGCAGAGATAGCGGCGTCTACGAGCAGTACTTC. This gives the protein CASRDSGVYEQYF. Together with reference TRBV28 and TRBJ2-7, the CDR3 gives the full variable domain: DVKVTQSSRYLVKRTGEKVFLECVQDMDHENMFWYRQDPGLGLRLIYFSYDVKMKEKGDIPEGYSVSREKKERFSLILESASTNQTSMYLCASRDSGVYEQYFGPGTRLTVT.

This clonotype was seen repeatedly, ten times or more. V and J are TRBV5-1 and TRBJ2-3, with 7 bases identical to TRBD2. From germline, CDR1 is SGHRS and CDR2 YFSETQ. This CDR3 comprises 14 residues. V shed 4 bases and J 2 bases; nucleotides not matched to a gene: 4. CDR3 amino acids: CASSGSGTTDTQYF. CDR3 nucleotide sequence: TGCGCCAGCAGCGGGAGCGGGACCACAGATACGCAGTATTTT.

There are many counts of this clonotype. This chain joins TRBV11-3 and TRBJ2-1, with a tentative D call TRBD1 (6 bases). The V end was cut by 1 base, the J end by 9 bases, with 19 bases between. The V gene's germline CDR1 is SGHNT and CDR2 YENEEA. The CDR3 runs to 16 residues. CDR3 sequence (DNA): TGTGCCAGCAGCTTAGGCTTAGGGGGTAGGAGTGGTGAGCAGTTCTTC. Protein product: CASSLGLGGRSGEQFF.

This clonotype was observed at least ten times. The rearrangement uses TRBV20-1 and TRBJ2-3, with D uncertain. Trimming removed 6 bases at V and 2 bases at J, with 12 bases between. Germline loops: CDR1 DFQATT, CDR2 SNEGSKA (reference sequence). The CDR3 totals 13 residues. The CDR3 is CSASRSTTDTQYF. The DNA for the CDR3 is TGCAGTGCGAGTCGGTCTACCACAGATACGCAGTATTTT.

This clonotype was observed many times. The chain uses TRBV7-9 and TRBJ2-4, with D hard to call. Germline lookup yields CDR1 SEHNR and CDR2 FQNEAQ (reference sequence). Trimming removed 4 bases from V and 1 base from J, with 8 bases in between. The CDR3 length is 14 residues. The CDR3 here is CASSSGWAKNIQYF. The CDR3 bases are TGTGCCAGCAGCTCCGGTTGGGCCAAAAACATTCAGTACTTC.

This clonotype has at least ten counts. The chain couples TRBV24-1 to TRBJ2-5; possibly TRBD2 for D (5 bases). With 3 bases removed from V and 1 base from J, the gap between germline ends came to 8 bases. Per the germline V gene, CDR1 is KGHDR and CDR2 is SFDVKD. The CDR3 length is 14 residues. CDR3 in amino acids: CATSDRRSQETQYF. DNA for the CDR3: TGTGCCACCAGTGATCGGAGGAGCCAAGAGACCCAGTACTTC.

A single count supports this clonotype. This likely traces to a read error, being one base from a far larger clone. J is TRBJ2-7 and V is TRBV7-9; perhaps D is TRBD1 or TRBD2 (6 bases each). Trimming cost V 4 bases and J 7 bases, with 20 bases left between them. CDR1 and CDR2 (germline): SEHNR, FQNEAQ (reference sequence). The CDR3 is 15 amino acids. This CDR3 reads CASSSEGGPSSEQYF. As DNA, the CDR3 is TGTGCCAGCAGCTCGGAGGGGGGTCCGAGTAGTGAGCAGTACTTC.

This clonotype was detected ten times or more. The chain is built from TRBV23-1 and TRBJ1-5; D possibly corresponds to TRBD1 (6 bases). TRBV23-1 is placed among ORFs of uncertain function. The CDR3 sequence is 15 residues long. V was trimmed by 7 bases and J by 5 bases, leaving 18 bases between them. This chain's CDR3 is CASNHGGAGDQPQHF. CDR3 nucleotides: TGCGCCAGCAACCATGGGGGGGCTGGGGATCAGCCCCAGCATTTT.

This clonotype was detected many times. The chain carries TRBV6-1 and TRBJ2-7, with 11 bases matching TRBD2. Losses at the gene ends were 5 bases for V and 2 bases for J; bases not matched to a gene: 11. Germline-derived CDR1 and CDR2 are MNHNS and SASEGT. CDR3 length: 17 residues. The CDR3 loop reads CASSHEGLAGSPYEQYF. CDR3 bases: TGTGCCAGCAGTCATGAAGGACTAGCGGGTTCCCCCTACGAGCAGTACTTC.

Remarks on this clonotype: At one boundary the junction diverges from the germline segment, which might be a read error. The DNA for the CDR3 is TGCGCCAGCAACTTGCAACAGGGAGGAAACACTGAAGCTTTCTTT. It is translated as CASNLQQGGNTEAFF. This chain connects TRBV5-1 to TRBJ1-1, with a possible D match to TRBD1 (6 bases). Per germline, CDR1 SGHRS and CDR2 YFSETQ. This CDR3 has 15 residues.

This clonotype showed up many times. This chain uses TRBV7-9 with TRBJ2-7; D gene unclear. Germline V lookup: CDR1 SEHNR, CDR2 FQNEAQ (reference sequence). Trimming removed 4 bases from V and 6 bases from J, with 10 bases in between. The CDR3 runs 12 residues. The CDR3 sequence is CASSSSFSEQYF. CDR3 in DNA: TGTGCCAGCAGCTCCTCTTTTTCCGAGCAGTACTTC.

This clonotype was seen at least ten times. The chain joins TRBV27 to TRBJ2-1, with 8 positions matching TRBD2. The V segment lost 10 bases and the J segment 6 bases; nucleotides outside the gene matches: 14. The CDR3 totals 15 residues. CDR1 and CDR2 (germline): MNHEY, SMNVEV (reference sequence). The CDR3 protein is CAINLGREVGNEQFF. DNA for the CDR3: TGTGCCATAAACCTCGGGCGGGAGGTAGGCAATGAGCAGTTCTTC.

This clonotype was picked up many times. The CDR3 region is CSAEAGTNTGELFF. The DNA for the CDR3 is TGCAGCGCCGAGGCCGGCACGAACACCGGGGAGCTGTTTTTT. The chain is built from TRBV29-1 and TRBJ2-2; D not certain. Looked up from germline, CDR1 is SQVTM and CDR2 is ANQGSEA. The CDR3 is made up of 14 amino acids. With 7 bases removed from V and 0 bases from J, the gap between germline ends came to 12 bases.

Concerning this clonotype itself: It is likely a read error: a sequence one base away is far more abundant. This chain joins TRBV11-2 and TRBJ1-1, with 7 positions matching TRBD1. The germline gives CDR1 SGHAT, CDR2 FQNNGV. The CDR3 consists of 13 residues. In DNA, the CDR3 is TGTGCCAGCAGCTTGGTAACAGGGGCTGAAGCTTCCTTT. Translation: CASSLVTGAEASF.

There are many counts of this clonotype. The chain joins TRBV7-3 to TRBJ2-7, with D perhaps TRBD1 (5 bases). This CDR3 is built from 14 residues. V was pared by 5 bases and J by 6 bases, with 17 bases between. CDR1 is SGHTA and CDR2 is FQGTGA in the germline V gene. CDR3 sequence: CASSRGAGSAEQYF. DNA for the CDR3: TGTGCCAGCAGCAGAGGAGCAGGGTCTGCCGAGCAGTACTTC.

Concerning this clonotype: A much larger clone sits a single nucleotide away, making a read error possible. Since the CDR3 does not end with the conserved phenylalanine or tryptophan, this likely comes from a read error. The chain has TRBV6-6 and TRBJ1-6; no reliable D call. Germline CDR1 is MNHNY and CDR2 is SVGAGI (reference sequence). This CDR3 has 15 amino acids. V dropped 7 bases and J dropped 2 bases, with 12 bases sitting between them. The DNA for the CDR3 is TGTGCCAGCACCGTCATAGAAACCTATAATTCACCCCTCCACCTT. Its protein product is CASTVIETYNSPLHL.

There are many counts of this clonotype. This sequence joins TRBV27 and TRBJ1-5; tentatively, D is TRBD1 (6 bases). Germline CDR1 MNHEY, CDR2 SMNVEV (reference sequence). With 0 bases removed from V and 4 bases from J, the gap between germline ends came to 16 bases. CDR3 length: 17 residues. CDR3 DNA: TGTGCCAGCAGTTTATCGGTCGGCCAGGGGAGTAATCAGCCCCAGCATTTT. Translating it yields CASSLSVGQGSNQPQHF.

This clonotype was observed at least ten times. The V call is TRBV30, the J call TRBJ1-4; D remains ambiguous. The CDR3 is made up of 14 amino acids. The V end was cut by 4 bases, the J end by 4 bases, with 13 bases between. Germline assignment: CDR1 GTSNPN and CDR2 SVGIG (reference sequence). The CDR3 DNA sequence: TGTGCCTGGACCGGCCCCCAGGTTAATGAAAAACTGTTTTTT. It specifies CAWTGPQVNEKLFF.

This clonotype was counted many times. V is TRBV7-8 and J is TRBJ2-1; 8 bases line up with TRBD2. Germline assignment: CDR1 SGHVS and CDR2 FQNEAQ. The CDR3 is made up of 19 amino acids. V was pared by 2 bases and J by 9 bases, with 21 bases of the junction left unmatched. CDR3 protein: CASSLRLRGGSSGRGEQFF. CDR3 nucleotide sequence: TGTGCCAGCAGCTTAAGGTTGCGGGGTGGTTCTAGCGGGCGTGGTGAGCAGTTCTTC.

As to this clonotype: A much more abundant neighbour one base away suggests this may be a read error. The V gene is TRBV25-1, the J gene TRBJ1-4, with 7 bases lining up with TRBD1. The CDR3 totals 14 residues. Per the germline V gene, CDR1 is MGHDK and CDR2 is SYGVNS. The CDR3 nucleotides are TGTGCCAGCAGTGTGGGACAGCCGAATGAAAAACGGTTTTTT. Protein sequence: CASSVGQPNEKRFF.

This clonotype was picked up many times. The V gene is TRBV7-2, the J gene TRBJ2-3; TRBD2 agrees at 12 bases. CDR3 length: 16 residues. Unmatched junction bases numbered 5, after V lost 5 bases and J lost 2 bases. Germline V gene sequence: CDR1 SGHTA, CDR2 FQGNSA. The CDR3 spells CASSARLAGATDTQYF. The CDR3 DNA reads TGTGCCAGCAGCGCTCGACTAGCGGGAGCCACAGATACGCAGTATTTT.

J is TRBJ2-1 and V is TRBV20-1, with D perhaps assigned TRBD1 or TRBD2 (5 bases each). This CDR3 is 12 amino acids long. The germline CDR1 and CDR2 sequences are DFQATT and SNEGSKA (reference sequence). Trimming pared 2 bases from V and 10 bases from J, leaving 12 bases between. This CDR3 is CSARSEGREQFF. Written as DNA, the CDR3 is TGCAGTGCTAGATCTGAGGGACGAGAGCAGTTCTTC.

This clonotype was observed many times. The chain links TRBV28 to TRBJ1-2; TRBD1 aligns across 7 bases. CDR1 is MDHEN, CDR2 SYDVKM, per germline. The CDR3 runs 15 residues. V shed 2 bases, J shed 7 bases, and the junction held 10 bases outside the gene matches. The CDR3 protein is CASSLSTGATLGYTF. The DNA for the CDR3 is TGTGCCAGCAGTTTAAGTACAGGGGCTACCCTTGGCTACACCTTC.

Turning to this clonotype: A far larger clone is a single base away, which makes a read error likely. The CDR3 nucleotides are TGTGCCAGCAGCTCCGTGGGAAGAACCAACACTGAAGCTTTCTTT. Residues: CASSSVGRTNTEAFF. V usage is TRBV7-9 and J usage is TRBJ1-1; D gene ambiguous. This CDR3 spans 15 amino acids. In germline, CDR1 is SEHNR, CDR2 FQNEAQ (reference sequence). Trimming left V 4 bases short and J 2 bases short, with 14 bases between.

The V and J genes are TRBV5-4 and TRBJ2-5; D might be TRBD1 (6 bases). The CDR3 extends over 13 amino acids. Germline lookup yields CDR1 SGHNT and CDR2 YYREEE (reference sequence). The V and J ends lost 0 bases and 4 bases respectively, with 7 bases between them. In DNA form, the CDR3 reads TGTGCCAGCAGCTTGGAAGGGGGAGAGACCCAGTACTTC. Protein product: CASSLEGGETQYF.

This clonotype came up many times. CDR3 bases: TGTGCCAGCAGTTTAGCGGGAGAAAAGCAGTTCTTC. Translation: CASSLAGEKQFF. This sequence joins TRBV27 and TRBJ2-1; 7 positions agree with TRBD2. This CDR3 region has 12 residues. V dropped 2 bases and J dropped 11; count of bases not matched to a gene: 3. Germline-derived CDR1 and CDR2 are MNHEY and SMNVEV (reference sequence).